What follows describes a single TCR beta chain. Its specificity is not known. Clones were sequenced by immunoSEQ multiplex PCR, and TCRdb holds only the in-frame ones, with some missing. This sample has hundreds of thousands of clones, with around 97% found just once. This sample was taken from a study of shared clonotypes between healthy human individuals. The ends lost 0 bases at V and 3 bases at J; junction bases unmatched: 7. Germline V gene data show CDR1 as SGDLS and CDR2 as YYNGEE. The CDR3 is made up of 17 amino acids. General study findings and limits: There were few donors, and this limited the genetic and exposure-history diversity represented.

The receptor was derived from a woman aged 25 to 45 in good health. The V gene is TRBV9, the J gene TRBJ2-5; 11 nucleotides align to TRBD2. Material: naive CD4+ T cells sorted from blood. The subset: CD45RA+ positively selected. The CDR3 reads CASSVGGSGRGEETQYF. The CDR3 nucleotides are TGTGCCAGCAGCGTAGGAGGTAGCGGGAGGGGAGAAGAGACCCAGTACTTC.